This T cell receptor beta chain was captured in a study of beta chain features in type 1 diabetes (dated by TCRdb to the late 2010s). With respect to the entire study: Mean age, gender distribution, total cell number and subset yield were not different between patients and healthy donors. The study compared the TCRB repertoires of sorted circulating CD4+ T cell subsets in recently diagnosed type 1 diabetes patients with those in matched healthy donors. A total of 90 million to 120 million sorted cells were examined across all samples, and a strong correlation was observed between cell number per subset and RNA yield. Naive and central memory subsets were obtained from all 28 donors, but regulatory and stem cell-like memory subsets were isolated from only 8 patients and 8 healthy donors. On the study overall, not on this receptor specifically: Only small numbers of individuals were included in the HLA sub-analyses, which left unresolved whether HLA type had any influence on TCRB rearrangement. At VDJ recombination sites, type 1 diabetes patients had fewer insertions and more deleted nucleotides, which implies abnormalities in thymic rearrangement. Shorter templates might be favored by PCR, yet because patient and control samples were amplified and corrected together, any such skew would affect both groups equally. Type 1 diabetes patients showed a moderate but significant shortening of TCRB CDR3 length in all four CD4+ subsets. The naive, central memory and regulatory TCRB repertoires appeared to resemble one another more closely among patients than among healthy donors. Sequencing cDNA rather than genomic DNA could over-represent highly expressing activated cells, although activation and CD3 levels did not differ between groups.

Each donor gave one peripheral blood draw, averaging approximately 120 mL, which was collected into heparinised tubes. A BD FACSAria II was used to sort naive, central memory, regulatory and stem cell-like memory CD4+ T cells with a panel that included CD45RO, CCR7, CD25, CD127, CD95 and CD27. All sorted populations exceeded 95% purity. PBMCs were isolated right away by Lymphoprep density gradient centrifugation and were stained directly, without culture. To minimize batch effects, samples were stained and sorted in pairs, one healthy donor with one patient per experiment. The High Capacity cDNA Reverse Transcription Kit was used to reverse transcribe all of the isolated RNA, meaning that expressed TCRB transcripts were what got sequenced. Naive, central memory and regulatory T cell samples underwent deep immunoSEQ sequencing, averaging about 3.57 million total reads per sample. Sorted cells were lysed in RLT buffer and RNA was extracted with DNase-treated RNeasy Micro or Mini kits, depending on cell number. Each cell subset was processed on its own to prevent cross-contamination, while patient and healthy donor samples were processed together. The immunoSEQ multiplex PCR was used to amplify TCRB sequences from cDNA, generating 87-bp fragments that spanned the CDR3 region. Sequencing of the amplicons was done on the Illumina HiSeq platform. In the source study's methods: PCR bias was corrected computationally using synthetic template baselines, and reads within Hamming distance 2 were collapsed, with unmergeable singletons discarded. Reads were aligned against IMGT so that V, D and J genes, CDR3 length and insertions or deletions at six rearrangement sites could be assigned. Clonotype counts were normalized to sorted cell number within each subset before computing true diversity and Gini coefficients with the tcR R package. The overlap coefficient, calculated on TCRB nucleotide sequences, was used to quantify repertoire sharing. TCRdb stores this immuneACCESS table with in-frame sequences only. Part of the clones is absent; in the studies checked, under half of the shortfall reflects unresolved V genes, and no reason is known for the rest. Clonal size and the V and J genes are those of that table, whereas D and trimming came from the DNA. The sample table contains some 360,000 clones; only one count was recorded for 9.5% to 10% of them. The top ten hold 0.55% to 0.75% of the sample.

The germline V gene encodes CDR1 MNHEY and CDR2 SVGAGI. Its CDR3 holds 11 amino acids, cysteine through phenylalanine. The CDR3 DNA has 33 bases and is translated from base 1. Of note for this clone: The specificity of this receptor is unknown. Sequence at one end of the junction differs from germline and may be a read error.

The chain was built from TRBV6-5 and TRBJ2-7; TRBD1 is perhaps the D gene, given 6 matching bases. Sequencing input: central memory CD4+ T cells from blood. This receptor was identified in a man aged 30 to 45 with type 1 diabetes. The CDR3 reads CASSYAGTHHF. At the DNA level, the sequence is TGTGCCAGCAGTTACGCCGGGACACACCACTTC.